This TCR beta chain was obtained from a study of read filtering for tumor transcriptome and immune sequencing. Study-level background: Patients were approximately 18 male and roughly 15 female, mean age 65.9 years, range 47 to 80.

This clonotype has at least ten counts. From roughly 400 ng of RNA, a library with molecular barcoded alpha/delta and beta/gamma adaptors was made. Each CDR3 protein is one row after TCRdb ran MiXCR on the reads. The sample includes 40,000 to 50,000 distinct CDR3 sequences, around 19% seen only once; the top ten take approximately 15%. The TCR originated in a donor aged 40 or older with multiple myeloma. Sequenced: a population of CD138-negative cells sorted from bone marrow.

CDR3 DNA: TGTGCCAGCAGCCTAGGCTCGACTAGCGCCTCCTACGAGCAGTACTTC. Translating it yields CASSLGSTSASYEQYF. This rearrangement joins TRBV7-2 to TRBJ2-7; 8 positions agree with TRBD2. Germline V gives CDR1 SGHTA, CDR2 FQGNSA. V shed 5 bases and J 0 bases; nucleotides not matched to a gene: 9. The CDR3 consists of 16 residues.